This T cell receptor (beta chain) came from a study of shared clonotypes between healthy human individuals. The wider study: In total, the donors were two women and three men aged 18 to 49. Study-wide results and limits: A few donors shared around 5.2% of their naive CD4 clonotypes.

Here immunoSEQ multiplex PCR was the method, and the copy in TCRdb shows in-frame clones only, minus some. The table lists about 1.5 million clones, 95% to 99% of them singletons. The V and J ends lost 2 bases and 12 bases respectively, with 23 bases between them. The CDR3 spans 16 residues. The germline CDR1 and CDR2 sequences are SEHNR and FQNEAQ (reference sequence). Regarding this clone: Its antigen remains unknown.

The chain has TRBV7-9 and TRBJ2-1; D gene uncertain. The TCR originated in a man aged 30-40 years in good health. The sample comprised naive CD4+ T cells sorted from blood. Subset: CD45RA+ positively selected. The CDR3 loop is CASSLKSVFVSRGQFF. The CDR3 bases are TGTGCCAGCAGCTTAAAAAGCGTTTTTGTTTCGAGAGGGCAGTTCTTC.